The clone carrying this T cell receptor beta chain was recorded once. This entry is derived from a study of blood T cell repertoires in COVID-19. About the research overall: From T cells, B-cell-depleted T cells, or PBMCs came the material, which was cDNA or gDNA.

This CDR3 has 15 amino acids. Germline V CDR1 and CDR2: MNHEY, SMNVEV (reference sequence). The V gene lost 6 bases and the J gene lost 0 bases, with 12 bases spanning the gap. In the original workflow: Nucleated cell counts were estimated from reference gene primer amplification. The data were produced by immunoSEQ multiplex PCR, yet TCRdb's version contains in-frame clones alone and is incomplete. For V, J and clone size, that table is used; D and trimming come from the DNA. The data hold roughly 260,000 clones, with more than 70% observed a single time. This TCR derives from a woman aged 18-29 years with acute or convalescent COVID-19. The gene calls are TRBV27 and TRBJ2-1; D might be TRBD2 (6 bases). Specimen: peripheral blood. The CDR3 reads CASRLGLSSYNEQFF. CDR3 bases: TGTGCCAGCAGGCTGGGACTGAGCTCCTACAATGAGCAGTTCTTC.